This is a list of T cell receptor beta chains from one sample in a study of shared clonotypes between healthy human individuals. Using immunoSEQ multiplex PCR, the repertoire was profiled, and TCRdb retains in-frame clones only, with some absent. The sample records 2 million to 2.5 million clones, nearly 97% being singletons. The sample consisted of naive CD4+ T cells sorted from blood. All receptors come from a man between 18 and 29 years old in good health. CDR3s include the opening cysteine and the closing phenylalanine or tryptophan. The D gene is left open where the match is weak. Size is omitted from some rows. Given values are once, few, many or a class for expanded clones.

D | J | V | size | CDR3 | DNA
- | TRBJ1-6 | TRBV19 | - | CASRTQGPSPLHF | TGTGCCAGTAGGACACAGGGTCCTTCACCCCTCCACTTT
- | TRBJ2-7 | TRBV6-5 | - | CASRTGMDYEQYF | TGTGCCAGCAGGACAGGAATGGATTACGAGCAGTACTTC
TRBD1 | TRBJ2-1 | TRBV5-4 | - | CASSRTGTGAGEQFF | TGTGCCAGCAGCCGTACCGGGACAGGGGCAGGGGAGCAGTTCTTC
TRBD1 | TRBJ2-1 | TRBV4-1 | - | CASSRQGLNEQFF | TGCGCCAGCAGCCGACAGGGGTTGAATGAGCAGTTCTTC
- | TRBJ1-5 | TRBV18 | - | CASSPNPFQPQHF | TGTGCCAGCTCACCGAACCCATTCCAGCCCCAGCATTTT
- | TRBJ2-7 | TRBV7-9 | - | CASNLGTVDEQYF | TGTGCCAGTAACCTTGGGACTGTCGACGAGCAGTACTTC
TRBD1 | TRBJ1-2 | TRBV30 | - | CAFTDRGYGYTF | TGTGCCTTCACGGACAGGGGGTATGGCTACACCTTC
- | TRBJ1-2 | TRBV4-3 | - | CASSQDGGWGYTF | TGCGCCAGCAGCCAAGATGGAGGATGGGGCTACACCTTC
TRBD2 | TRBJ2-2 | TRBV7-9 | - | CASSLGLAGVAGELFF | TGTGCCAGCAGCTTAGGGCTAGCGGGAGTCGCCGGGGAGCTGTTTTTT
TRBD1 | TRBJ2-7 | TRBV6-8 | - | CASSARDRGRNQYF | TGTGCCAGCAGTGCCCGGGACAGGGGACGTAATCAGTACTTC
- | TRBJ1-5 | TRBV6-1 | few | CASSPFDSNQPQHF | TGTGCCAGCTCCCCATTTGACAGCAATCAGCCCCAGCATTTT
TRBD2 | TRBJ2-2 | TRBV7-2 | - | CASSLAGGPVAGELFF | TGTGCCAGCAGCTTAGCGGGAGGGCCTGTAGCCGGGGAGCTGTTTTTT
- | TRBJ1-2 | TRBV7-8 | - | CASSPAKGYGYTF | TGTGCCAGCAGCCCGGCCAAAGGCTATGGCTACACCTTC
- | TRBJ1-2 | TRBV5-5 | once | CASSSGPTASSNYGYTF | TGTGCCAGCAGCTCGGGACCTACTGCAAGTTCAAACTATGGCTACACCTTC
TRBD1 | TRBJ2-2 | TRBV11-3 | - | CASSPRQGGTGELFF | TGTGCCAGCAGCCCCCGACAGGGGGGGACCGGGGAGCTGTTTTTT
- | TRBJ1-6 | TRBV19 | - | CASSMGGTGYRNNSPLHF | TGTGCCAGTAGTATGGGGGGTACAGGGTACAGAAATAATTCACCCCTCCACTTT
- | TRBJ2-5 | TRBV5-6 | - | CASSSRDGQETQYF | TGTGCCAGCAGCTCAAGGGACGGCCAAGAGACCCAGTACTTC
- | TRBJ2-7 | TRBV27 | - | CASSLSGRGPSYEQYF | TGTGCCAGCAGTTTATCCGGCCGCGGGCCTTCCTACGAGCAGTACTTC
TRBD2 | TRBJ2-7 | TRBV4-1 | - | CASSQDWDLGLAGSSSYEQYF | TGCGCCAGCAGCCAAGATTGGGATTTAGGACTAGCGGGGTCTTCCTCCTACGAGCAGTACTTC
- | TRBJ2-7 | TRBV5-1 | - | CASSLGDREKYEQYF | TGCGCCAGCAGCTTGGGTGATAGGGAGAAATACGAGCAGTACTTC
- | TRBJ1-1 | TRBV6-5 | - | CASRSTALGGTEAFF | TGTGCCAGCCGATCGACCGCCCTGGGAGGAACTGAAGCTTTCTTT
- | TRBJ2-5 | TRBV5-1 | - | CASSVDLDSGGQETQYF | TGCGCCAGCAGCGTAGACTTGGACAGTGGGGGCCAAGAGACCCAGTACTTC
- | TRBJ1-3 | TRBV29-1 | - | CSVSTGLGSGNTIYF | TGCAGCGTTTCTACAGGGCTTGGTTCTGGAAACACCATATATTTT
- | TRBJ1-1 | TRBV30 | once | CAWSVRGGTEAFF | TGTGCCTGGAGTGTAAGGGGGGGCACTGAAGCTTTCTTT
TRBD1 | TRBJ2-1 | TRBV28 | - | CASLQPGTASYNEQFF | TGTGCCAGCCTCCAACCCGGGACAGCCTCCTACAATGAGCAGTTCTTC
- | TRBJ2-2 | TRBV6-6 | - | CASSYSATGELFF | TGTGCCAGCAGTTACTCGGCAACCGGGGAGCTGTTTTTT
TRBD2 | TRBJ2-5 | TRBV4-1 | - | CASSQDETSRYF | TGCGCCAGCAGCCAAGACGAGACTAGCCGGTACTTC
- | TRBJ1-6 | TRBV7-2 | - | CASSLVLGHPNSPLHF | TGTGCCAGCAGCTTAGTTCTCGGACACCCGAATTCACCCCTCCACTTT
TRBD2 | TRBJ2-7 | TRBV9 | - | CASSASLAVSGYEQYF | TGTGCCAGCAGCGCGTCACTAGCGGTCTCCGGATACGAGCAGTACTTC
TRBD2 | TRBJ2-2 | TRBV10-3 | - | CAIPTSGGPNTGELFF | TGTGCCATCCCAACTAGCGGGGGTCCCAACACCGGGGAGCTGTTTTTT
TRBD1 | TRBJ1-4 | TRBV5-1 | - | CASSLFQGAGEKLFF | TGCGCCAGCAGCTTGTTCCAGGGGGCTGGGGAAAAACTGTTTTTT
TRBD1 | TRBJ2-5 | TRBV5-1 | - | CASSVEGQGQETQYF | TGCGCCAGCAGCGTCGAGGGACAGGGGCAAGAGACCCAGTACTTC
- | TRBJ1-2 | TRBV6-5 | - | CASSYSTGYGYTF | TGTGCCAGCAGTTACTCGACCGGCTATGGCTACACCTTC
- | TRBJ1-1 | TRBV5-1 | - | CASSLGYARNTEAFF | TGCGCCAGCAGCTTGGGATACGCGCGGAACACTGAAGCTTTCTTT
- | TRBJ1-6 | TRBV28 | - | CASSPSTGNSPLHF | TGTGCCAGCAGCCCCTCAACAGGGAATTCACCCCTCCACTTT
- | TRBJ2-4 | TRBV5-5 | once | CASSLVPANIQYF | TGTGCCAGCAGCTTGGTTCCAGCAAACATTCAGTACTTC
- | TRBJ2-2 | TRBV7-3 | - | CASSLGAPSNTGELFF | TGTGCCAGCAGCTTAGGGGCCCCCTCTAACACCGGGGAGCTGTTTTTT
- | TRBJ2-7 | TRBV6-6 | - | CASSPDITYEQYF | TGTGCCAGCAGTCCCGATATTACCTACGAGCAGTACTTC
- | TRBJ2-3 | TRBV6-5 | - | CASSRTSSTDTQYF | TGTGCCAGCAGCCGAACATCGAGCACAGATACGCAGTATTTT
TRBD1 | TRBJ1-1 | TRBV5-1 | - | CASSFPQGALDTEAFF | TGCGCCAGCAGCTTCCCCCAGGGGGCTTTGGACACTGAAGCTTTCTTT
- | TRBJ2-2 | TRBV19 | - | CASSPENTGELFF | TGTGCCAGTAGTCCTGAGAACACCGGGGAGCTGTTTTTT
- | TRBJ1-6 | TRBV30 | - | CAWSGEQFSSYNSPLHF | TGTGCCTGGAGTGGGGAGCAGTTTAGCTCCTATAATTCACCCCTCCACTTT
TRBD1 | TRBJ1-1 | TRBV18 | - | CASSPSSGTGSEAFF | TGTGCCAGCTCACCATCCTCCGGGACAGGGTCTGAAGCTTTCTTT
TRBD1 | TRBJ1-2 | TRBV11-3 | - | CASRKGGSLYGYTF | TGTGCCAGCAGGAAAGGGGGCAGCCTCTATGGCTACACCTTC
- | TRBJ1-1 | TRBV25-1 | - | CASSAPSAEAFF | TGTGCCAGCAGTGCACCGTCCGCTGAAGCTTTCTTT
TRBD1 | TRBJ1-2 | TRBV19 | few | CASSRTGNYGYTF | TGTGCCAGTAGTCGGACAGGGAACTATGGCTACACCTTC
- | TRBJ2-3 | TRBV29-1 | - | CSVGEDTQYF | TGCAGCGTTGGGGAGGATACGCAGTATTTT
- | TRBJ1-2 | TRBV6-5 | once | CASKKGLGYGYTF | TGTGCCAGCAAGAAGGGTCTGGGTTATGGCTACACCTTC
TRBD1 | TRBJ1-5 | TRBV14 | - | CASTGQNQPQHF | TGTGCCAGCACGGGACAGAATCAGCCCCAGCATTTT